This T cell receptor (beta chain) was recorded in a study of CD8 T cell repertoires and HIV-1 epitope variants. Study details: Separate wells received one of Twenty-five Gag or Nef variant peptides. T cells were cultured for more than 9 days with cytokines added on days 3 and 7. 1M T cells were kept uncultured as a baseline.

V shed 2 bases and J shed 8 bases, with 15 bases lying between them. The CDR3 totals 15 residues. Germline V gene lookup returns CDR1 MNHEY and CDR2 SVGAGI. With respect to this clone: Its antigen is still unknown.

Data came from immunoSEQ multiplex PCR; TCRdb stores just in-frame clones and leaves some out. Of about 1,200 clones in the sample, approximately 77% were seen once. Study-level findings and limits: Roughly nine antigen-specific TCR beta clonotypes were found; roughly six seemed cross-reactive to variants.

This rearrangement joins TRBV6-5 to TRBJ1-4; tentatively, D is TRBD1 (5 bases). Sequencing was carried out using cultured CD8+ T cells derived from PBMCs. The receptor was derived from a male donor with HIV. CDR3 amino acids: CASSYRDAPSEKLFF. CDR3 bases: TGTGCCAGCAGTTACCGGGACGCTCCTTCAGAAAAACTGTTTTTT.